This T cell receptor (beta chain) was retrieved from a study of technical replicates of blood from several donors. Using immunoSEQ multiplex PCR, the repertoire was profiled, and TCRdb retains in-frame clones only, with some absent. The table lists over 50,000 clones, more than 75% of them singletons, with about 5% in the top ten. This clonotype originated in a human donor in good health. Some clones in this sample may be carry-over from other donors' samples. Source material: PBMCs.

CDR3 sequence: CASSPREGGANVLTF. The CDR3 bases are TGTGCCAGCAGCCCCAGGGAGGGTGGGGCCAACGTCCTGACTTTC. The V and J genes are TRBV11-2 and TRBJ2-6, with TRBD2 matching 7 bases. Germline V gene data show CDR1 as SGHAT and CDR2 as FQNNGV. V lost 5 bases and J lost 3; bases outside the gene matches: 4. The CDR3 has 15 residues.